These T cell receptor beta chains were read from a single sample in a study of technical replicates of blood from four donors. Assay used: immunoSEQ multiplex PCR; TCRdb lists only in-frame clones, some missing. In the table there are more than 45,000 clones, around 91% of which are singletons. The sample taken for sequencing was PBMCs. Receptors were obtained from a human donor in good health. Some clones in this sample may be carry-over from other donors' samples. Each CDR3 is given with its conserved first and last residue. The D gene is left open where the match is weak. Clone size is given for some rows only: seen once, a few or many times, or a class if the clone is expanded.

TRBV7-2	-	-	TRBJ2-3	TGTGCCAGCAGCTTAGTTTTCGTTCAGGGTACGCAGTATTTT	CASSLVFVQGTQYF
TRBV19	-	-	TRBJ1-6	TGTGCCAGTAAGAGAGGGGAGGATAATTCACCCCTCCACTTT	CASKRGEDNSPLHF
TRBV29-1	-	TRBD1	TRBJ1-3	TGCAGCGTGCACAGGGGTCATGGAAACACCATATATTTT	CSVHRGHGNTIYF
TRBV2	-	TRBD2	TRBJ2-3	TGTGCCAGTTGGAAACTAGCGACTAGCACAGATACGCAGTATTTT	CASWKLATSTDTQYF
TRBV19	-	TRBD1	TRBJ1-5	TGTGCCAGTAGGGGACAGGGAAATCAGCCCCAGCATTTT	CASRGQGNQPQHF
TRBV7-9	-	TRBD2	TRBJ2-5	TGTGCCAGCAGCCGTAGCGGGAGGGCCGGTTCAGAGACCCAGTACTTC	CASSRSGRAGSETQYF
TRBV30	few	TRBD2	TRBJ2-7	TGTGCCTGGAGTGTTGGGCGTCGGGGGGAATCCTACGAGCAGTACTTC	CAWSVGRRGESYEQYF
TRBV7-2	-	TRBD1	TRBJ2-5	TGTGCCAGCAGCTCGGGACAGGGGGCGGAGACCCAGTACTTC	CASSSGQGAETQYF
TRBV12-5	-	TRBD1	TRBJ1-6	TGTGCTAGTGGTTCGAACAGGGGCGGGAATTCACCCCTCCACTTT	CASGSNRGGNSPLHF
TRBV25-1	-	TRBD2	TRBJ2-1	TGTGCCAGCAGTGAATCCGGCGGGAGGAGATACAATGAGCAGTTCTTC	CASSESGGRRYNEQFF
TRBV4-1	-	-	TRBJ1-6	TGCGCCAGCAGCCCAAGTGGGGGGGTCAGCGGTTCACCCCTCCACTTT	CASSPSGGVSGSPLHF
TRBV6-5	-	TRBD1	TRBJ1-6	TGTGCCAGCAGTTACTCGAGGGACAGGGGTGGACCCCTCCACTTT	CASSYSRDRGGPLHF
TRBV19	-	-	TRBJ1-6	TGTGCCAGTAGTGCCTATATGAGCTCCTATAATTCACCCCTCCACTTT	CASSAYMSSYNSPLHF
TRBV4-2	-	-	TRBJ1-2	TGTGCCAGCAGCGAAAACACCCTCGGGGACTATGGCTACACCTTC	CASSENTLGDYGYTF
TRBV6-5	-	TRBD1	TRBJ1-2	TGTGCCAGCAGTTACTCCACAGGGGGCAACTATGGCTACACCTTC	CASSYSTGGNYGYTF
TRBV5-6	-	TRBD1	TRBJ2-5	TGTGCCAGCAGCGCCAACCACAGGGGTTTGGAGACCCAGTACTTC	CASSANHRGLETQYF
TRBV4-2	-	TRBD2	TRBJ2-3	TGTGCCAGCAGCAAACTAGCGGTTCTCACAGATACGCAGTATTTT	CASSKLAVLTDTQYF
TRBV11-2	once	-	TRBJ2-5	TGTGCCAGCAGCTTGGATGACAGGTTAATCGAGACCCAGTACTTC	CASSLDDRLIETQYF
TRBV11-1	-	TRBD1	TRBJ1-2	TGTGCCAGCAGCCCAGGGGGCCGCTATGGCTACACCTTC	CASSPGGRYGYTF
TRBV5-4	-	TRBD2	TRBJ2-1	TGTGCCAGCAGCTTGAGCGGGGGAAGCTACAATGAGCAGTTCTTC	CASSLSGGSYNEQFF
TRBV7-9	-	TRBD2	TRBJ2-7	TGTGCCAGCAGGTCGAGAGCGGGGACCTACGAGCAGTACTTC	CASRSRAGTYEQYF
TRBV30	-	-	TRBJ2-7	TGTGCCTGGAGTGGGACATTGGAGCAGTACTTC	CAWSGTLEQYF
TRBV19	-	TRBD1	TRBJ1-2	TGTGCCAGTATGGGACAGAGGGACGTAGTGGGCTACACCTTC	CASMGQRDVVGYTF
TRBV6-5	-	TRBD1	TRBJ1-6	TGTGCCAGCAGTTACTCGGGGACAGGGACCTCACCCCTCCACTTT	CASSYSGTGTSPLHF
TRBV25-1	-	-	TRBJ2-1	TGTGCCAGCAGTGAACCCCCTAGTAGCTCCTACAATGAGCAGTTCTTC	CASSEPPSSSYNEQFF
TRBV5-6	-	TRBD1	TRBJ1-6	TGTGCCAGCACCCAGGACAGGGCGAATTCACCCCTCCACTTT	CASTQDRANSPLHF
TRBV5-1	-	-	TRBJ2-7	TGCGCCAGCAGCTTGCTCAGGGGAAGCGAGCAGTACTTC	CASSLLRGSEQYF
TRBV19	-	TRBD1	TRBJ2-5	TGTGCCAGTAGTATAGATCTGATGGGACAGGGCCACCAAGAGACCCAGTACTTC	CASSIDLMGQGHQETQYF
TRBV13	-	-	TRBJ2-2	TGTGCCAGCAGCTACGGCGGACAGTCTATTAACACCGGGGAGCTGTTTTTT	CASSYGGQSINTGELFF
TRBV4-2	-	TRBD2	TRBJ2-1	TGTGCCAGCAGCCAAGCTGGGCGGGGGGGAACCTCCTACAATGAGCAGTTCTTC	CASSQAGRGGTSYNEQFF
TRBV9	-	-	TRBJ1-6	TGTGCCAGCAGCGGCCGGGAAGGTTCACCCCTCCACTTT	CASSGREGSPLHF